This TCR beta chain was sequenced in a study of vaccination effects on CD4 cells after COVID-19. The wider study: Following the second dose by a median of 72 days, the post-vaccine samples were obtained. Regarding the study as a whole: The study found marked clonal contraction of infection- and vaccine-induced clones late after vaccination.

Per the germline V gene, CDR1 is MNHNY and CDR2 is SVGAGI (reference sequence). The CDR3 length is 12 residues. Trimming cost V 4 bases and J 6 bases; bases outside gene matches: 3. Comments on this clone: Its specificity is not known.

ViraFEST expansion of antigen-specific CD4+ T cells with viral peptide pools preceded sequencing. When less than 11 days of culture had elapsed, CD4+ T cells were isolated. Participants were given two doses of BNT162b2 or mRNA-1273 vaccine. A few million PBMC per well were cultured with approximately 10 IU/ml IL-2 and 8 to 10 ug/ml peptides. Replacing half the medium with IL-2 medium was done on days 3 and 7. The assay was immunoSEQ multiplex PCR, and TCRdb's table has in-frame clones only and misses some. The sample consists of around 69,000 clones, around two thirds of them appearing once. The receptor comes from a human donor who received a COVID-19 vaccine. V and J are TRBV6-6 and TRBJ2-7; the match to TRBD1 covers 7 bases. This specimen was CD4+ T cells from PBMCs cultured with HCoV-229E spike peptides, taken after COVID-19 vaccination. CDR3 sequence (DNA): TGTGCCAGCAGTTCGACAGGGCCCGAGCAGTACGTC. It specifies CASSSTGPEQYV.